This T cell receptor (beta chain) was sequenced in a study of spatial heterogeneity in lung cancer (dated by TCRdb to between 2018 and 2021). At the level of the whole study: Beta-chain transcripts were consistently detected in greater numbers than alpha-chain transcripts, which likely reflects a higher abundance of beta-chain transcripts. In the raw uncorrected reads, each unique combination of TCR and UMI appeared on average more than ten times. TCR alpha and beta repertoires were quantitatively compared across multiple tumor regions, matched nontumor lung and blood in non-small cell lung cancer. The study linked features of the TCR repertoire to counts of nonsynonymous mutations, which were determined by whole-exome sequencing of tumor tissue. Both alpha and beta chains were TCR-sequenced in approximately 200 tumor regions, approximately 64 matched nontumor lung samples and 56 PBMC samples obtained at surgery.

Including cysteine and phenylalanine, the CDR3 has 18 amino acids. Only the CDR3 part of the read is kept: 54 bases, read in frame from the first base. Relative to germline, V is missing 4 bases and J is missing 1 base, with 12 bases of the junction outside any gene match. CDR1 LGHNA and CDR2 YSLEER were looked up in the germline V gene. Study-level results and caveats: Confirming at a functional level the hypothesis that regional TCRs recognize regional mutations was considered to require additional single-cell paired TCR alpha and beta sequencing. Ubiquitous expanded tumor TCRs showed up in blood more often at tumor resection than at routine follow-up.

Libraries were prepared through 5' RACE. Sequencing was carried out with a NextSeq 500. The TCR library protocol attached a unique molecular identifier to each TCR cDNA molecule to allow correction of PCR and sequencing errors. The authors processed their data as follows. TCR identification, UMI-based error correction and CDR3 extraction were all carried out with Decombinator tools. TCRs above a frequency of 2 per 1,000, corresponding to the top 1% of the tumor frequency distribution, were defined as expanded. Rényi diversity was computed with the R vegan package after subsampling each repertoire 100 times to 5,000 TCRs. CDR3 similarity networks were built from amino acid triplet string-kernel similarity, with CDR3s being connected when pairwise similarity was above 0.82. TCRdb handled the public reads itself, with Q25 trimming in fastp and clone calling in MiXCR, and kept productive beta chains. Each entry merges the rows of one CDR3 protein and shows their most common DNA and genes. TCRdb, rather than the study authors, made the V and J calls. The sample table contains under 40,000 distinct CDR3 sequences; only one count was recorded for around 5.8% of them. In total, the top ten clones hold roughly 12% of the sample.

In light of the paper, this sample's time point label describes: sample taken at primary tumor resection. Without any cell sorting, TCR sequencing was performed on whole RNA extracted either from tumor and nontumor lung tissue or from cryopreserved PBMC samples. Donors were under 95 patients with early-stage, untreated non-small cell lung cancer from the lung TRACERx cohort. A patient was chosen for TCR sequencing only when enough RNA was available from at least two tumor regions. As to this clonotype: Its antigen has not been determined. No much larger clonotype is one base removed from it; base qualities were not supplied.

The rearranged chain carries TRBV4-3 and TRBJ1-1; TRBD1 lines up with 10 middle nucleotides. The sequence was collected from a male donor with early-stage non-small cell lung cancer. The specimen was PBMCs, collected at surgery. The CDR3 loop reads CASSLRQGAFGGNTEAFF. The DNA reads as follows: TGCGCCAGCAGCCTACGACAGGGGGCATTTGGTGGGAACACTGAAGCTTTCTTT.